This T cell receptor beta chain originates from a study of shared T cell receptors in the human thymus. The CDR3 has 15 amino acids. The V end lost 0 bases, the J end lost 1 base, and 10 bases lay between the germline ends. CDR1 is SEHNR and CDR2 is FQNEAQ in the germline V gene (reference sequence). Assay: immunoSEQ multiplex PCR; the TCRdb copy retains only in-frame clones and omits some. In the table there are approximately 580,000 clones, approximately 80% of which are singletons. The same data also went into a second study, on human thymus T cells. That report adds: Healthy Finnish infants having corrective surgery for congenital heart defects served as donors. Thymic resections from corrective heart surgery supplied the tissue. Thymic as well as blood repertoires seemed to favor certain V and J genes unevenly. Related work found strong thymic repertoire overlap between unrelated individuals.

The J gene is TRBJ2-7, the V gene TRBV7-9, with D tentatively TRBD2 (5 bases). The clonotype was recovered from a boy younger than two with a congenital heart defect. Material for sequencing was thymocytes. CDR3 sequence (DNA): TGTGCCAGCAGCTTAGCGGCTAGCAGGTCCTACGAGCAGTACTTC. This translates into CASSLAASRSYEQYF.